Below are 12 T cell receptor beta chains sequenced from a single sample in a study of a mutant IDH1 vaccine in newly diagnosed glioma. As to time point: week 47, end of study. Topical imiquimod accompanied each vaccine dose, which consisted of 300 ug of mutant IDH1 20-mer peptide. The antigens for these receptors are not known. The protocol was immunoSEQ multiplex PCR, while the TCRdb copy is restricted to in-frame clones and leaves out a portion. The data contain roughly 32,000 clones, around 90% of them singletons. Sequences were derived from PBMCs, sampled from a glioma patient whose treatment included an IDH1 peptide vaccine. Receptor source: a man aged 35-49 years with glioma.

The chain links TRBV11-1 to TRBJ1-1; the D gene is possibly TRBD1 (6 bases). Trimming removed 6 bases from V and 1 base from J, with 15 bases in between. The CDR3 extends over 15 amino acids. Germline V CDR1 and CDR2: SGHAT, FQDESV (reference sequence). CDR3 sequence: CASRPGVGQNTEAFF. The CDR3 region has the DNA TGTGCCAGCAGGCCAGGGGTAGGGCAGAACACTGAAGCTTTCTTT. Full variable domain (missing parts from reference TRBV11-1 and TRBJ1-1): EAEVAQSPRYKITEKSQAVAFWCDPISGHATLYWYRQILGQGPELLVQFQDESVVDDSQLPKDRFSAERLKGVDSTLKIQPAELGDSAMYLCASRPGVGQNTEAFFGQGTRLTVV.

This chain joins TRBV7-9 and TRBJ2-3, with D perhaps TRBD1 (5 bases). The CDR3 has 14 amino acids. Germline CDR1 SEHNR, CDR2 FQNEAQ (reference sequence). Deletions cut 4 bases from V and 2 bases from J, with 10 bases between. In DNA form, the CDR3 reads TGTGCCAGCAGCTCATGGGGCCTCACAGATACGCAGTATTTT. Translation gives CASSSWGLTDTQYF.

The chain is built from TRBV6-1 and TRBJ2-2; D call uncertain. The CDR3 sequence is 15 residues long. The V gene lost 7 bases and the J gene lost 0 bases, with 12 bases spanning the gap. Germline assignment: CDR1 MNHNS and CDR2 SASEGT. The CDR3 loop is CASTPDIPNTGELFF. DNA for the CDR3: TGTGCCAGCACCCCCGATATTCCGAACACCGGGGAGCTGTTTTTT.

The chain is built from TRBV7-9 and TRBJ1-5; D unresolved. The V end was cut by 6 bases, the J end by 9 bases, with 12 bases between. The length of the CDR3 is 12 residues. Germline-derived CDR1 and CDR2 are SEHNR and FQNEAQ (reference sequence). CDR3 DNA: TGTGCCAGCAGTTTACAGAGCCGGCCCCAGCATTTT. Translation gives CASSLQSRPQHF.

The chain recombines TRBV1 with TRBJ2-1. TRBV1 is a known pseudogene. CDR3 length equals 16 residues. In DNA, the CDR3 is TGCACCAGCAGCCAAGGACCCATGAGCTCCTACAATGAGCAGTTCTTC. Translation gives CTSSQGPMSSYNEQFF.

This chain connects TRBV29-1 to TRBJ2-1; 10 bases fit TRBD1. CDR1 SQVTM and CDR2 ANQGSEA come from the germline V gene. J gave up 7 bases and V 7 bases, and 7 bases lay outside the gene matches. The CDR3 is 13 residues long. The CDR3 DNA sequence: TGCAGCGCCCGGGACAGGGGAAAGAATGAGCAGTTCTTC. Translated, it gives CSARDRGKNEQFF.

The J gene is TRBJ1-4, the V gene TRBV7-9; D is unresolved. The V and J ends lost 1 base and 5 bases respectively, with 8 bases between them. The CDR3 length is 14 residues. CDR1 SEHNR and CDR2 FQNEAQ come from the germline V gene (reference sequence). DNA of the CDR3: TGTGCCAGCAGCTTAGGGCACGAAAATGAAAAACTGTTTTTT. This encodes CASSLGHENEKLFF.

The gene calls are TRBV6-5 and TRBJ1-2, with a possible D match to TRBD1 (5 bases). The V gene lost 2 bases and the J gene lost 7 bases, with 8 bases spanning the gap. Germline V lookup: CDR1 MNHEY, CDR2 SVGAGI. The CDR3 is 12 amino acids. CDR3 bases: TGTGCCAGCAGTTACCGGGGGTCTGGCTACACCTTC. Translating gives CASSYRGSGYTF.

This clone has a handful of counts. CDR3 residues: CAWSEADYGYTF. The CDR3 nucleotides read TGTGCCTGGAGTGAAGCAGACTATGGCTACACCTTC. The rearrangement links TRBV30 to TRBJ1-2; D unclear. V gave up 1 base and J gave up 3 bases, with 6 bases separating them. Germline V lookup: CDR1 GTSNPN, CDR2 SVGIG (reference sequence). This CDR3 is 12 amino acids long. The full variable domain, with the rest looked up from reference TRBV30 and TRBJ1-2, is SQTIHQWPATLVQPVGSPLSLECTVEGTSNPNLYWYRQAAGRGLQLLFYSVGIGQISSEVPQNLSASRPQDRQFILSSKKLLLSDSGFYLCAWSEADYGYTFGSGTRLTVV.

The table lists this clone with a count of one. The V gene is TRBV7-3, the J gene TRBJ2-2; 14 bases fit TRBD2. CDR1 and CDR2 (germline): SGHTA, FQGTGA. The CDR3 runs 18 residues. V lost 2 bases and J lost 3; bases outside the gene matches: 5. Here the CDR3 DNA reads TGTGCCAGCAGCTTATCCTCGGGACTAGCGGGAGACACCGGGGAGCTGTTTTTT. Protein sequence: CASSLSSGLAGDTGELFF.

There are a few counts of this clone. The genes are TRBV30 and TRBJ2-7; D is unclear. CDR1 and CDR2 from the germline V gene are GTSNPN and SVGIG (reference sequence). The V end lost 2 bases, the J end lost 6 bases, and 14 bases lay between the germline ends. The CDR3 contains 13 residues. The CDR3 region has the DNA TGTGCCTGGAGTCGCAAGAAACTTGGCGAGCAGTACGTC. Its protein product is CAWSRKKLGEQYV.

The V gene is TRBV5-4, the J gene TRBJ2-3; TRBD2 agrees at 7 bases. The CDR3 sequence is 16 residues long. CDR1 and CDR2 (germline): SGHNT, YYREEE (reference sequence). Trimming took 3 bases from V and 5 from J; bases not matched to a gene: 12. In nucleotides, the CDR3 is TGTGCCAGCAGCTGGGGTCAAGCGGGAAGGGGAGATACGCAGTATTTT. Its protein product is CASSWGQAGRGDTQYF.